This T cell receptor beta chain was observed in a study of cytomegalovirus exposure and HLA in healthy donors. As to this clone: Antigen unknown.

Trimming stripped 5 bases from V and 1 base from J, with 5 bases between. The germline gives CDR1 WSHSY, CDR2 SAAADI. This CDR3 has 13 residues. Findings and limits, study-wide: In vitro experiments confirmed that three CMV-associated chains were specific for CMV antigens.

Amplification used 60 Vbeta primers and 13 Jbeta primers. The table came from immunoSEQ multiplex PCR; TCRdb's copy has only in-frame clones and leaves some out. This table holds 100,000 to 120,000 clones, under 80% found once. This chain uses TRBV10-2 with TRBJ2-2; possible D gene TRBD2, 5 bases. The specimen sequenced was PBMCs. This TCR was recovered from a middle-aged woman in good health and CMV-seropositive. The CDR3 nucleotides are TGCGCCAGCAGTAGCGGGAACACCGGGGAGCTGTTTTTT. Translation: CASSSGNTGELFF.